These 11 T cell receptor beta chains were all obtained from the same sample, sequenced in a study of T cells in tuberculosis. Some clones are missing from TCRdb's copy, which holds only in-frame ones; the method was immunoSEQ multiplex PCR. The table includes some 10,000 clones, just under 95% detected once. The material sequenced was PBMCs. The receptors here all came from an adult with tuberculosis.

The chain couples TRBV5-1 to TRBJ2-2, with TRBD2 matching over 7 bases. CDR3 length equals 18 residues. The trim removed 1 base at V and 5 bases at J, leaving 14 bases unmatched. The germline V gene has CDR1 SGHRS and CDR2 YFSETQ. This CDR3 reads CASSLSQFGLVWTGELFF. The CDR3 nucleotides read TGCGCCAGCAGCTTGTCCCAGTTCGGACTAGTATGGACCGGGGAGCTGTTTTTT.

The rearrangement links TRBV27 to TRBJ2-7; 8 bases map to TRBD1. The CDR3 sequence is 15 residues long. Trimming cost V 5 bases and J 1 base; bases outside gene matches: 7. Germline V gene lookup returns CDR1 MNHEY and CDR2 SMNVEV (reference sequence). CDR3 sequence (DNA): TGTGCCAGCAGTCCCCCAGGACAGGGATCCTACGAGCAGTACTTC. Residues: CASSPPGQGSYEQYF.

This chain joins TRBV5-1 and TRBJ2-1; TRBD2 aligns across 9 bases. This CDR3 contains 14 residues. Germline V CDR1 and CDR2: SGHRS, YFSETQ. V was pared by 5 bases and J by 3 bases, with 3 bases of the junction left unmatched. The CDR3 nucleotides are TGCGCCAGCAGTAAAGCGGGAGGCTACAATGAGCAGTTCTTC. As protein: CASSKAGGYNEQFF.

The chain links TRBV11-2 to TRBJ2-2; D call uncertain. The length of the CDR3 is 14 residues. CDR1 and CDR2 (germline): SGHAT, FQNNGV. The V end lost 2 bases, the J end lost 6 bases, and 10 bases lay between the germline ends. CDR3 bases: TGTGCCAGCAGCTTACGACTCACTGCCGGGGAGCTGTTTTTT. Translation: CASSLRLTAGELFF. Based on the CDR3 plus reference TRBV11-2 and TRBJ2-2, the full variable domain is EAGVAQSPRYKIIEKRQSVAFWCNPISGHATLYWYQQILGQGPKLLIQFQNNGVVDDSQLPKDRFSAERLKGVDSTLKIQPAKLEDSAVYLCASSLRLTAGELFFGEGSRLTVL.

The chain links TRBV19 to TRBJ1-1; D not certain. Germline CDR1 and CDR2: LNHDA and SQIVND (reference sequence). CDR3 length: 15 residues. With 3 bases removed from V and 1 base from J, the gap between germline ends came to 12 bases. The CDR3 coding sequence is TGTGCCAGTAGTATGGAGGGCGAAGAGAACACTGAAGCTTTCTTT. Its translation is CASSMEGEENTEAFF.

This clone was seen only once. The rearrangement joins TRBV4-1 to TRBJ1-1; D perhaps matches TRBD1 (6 bases). Trimming removed 4 bases from V and 2 bases from J, with 14 bases in between. Germline CDR1 MGHRA, CDR2 YSYEKL. The CDR3 covers 15 residues. In nucleotides, the CDR3 is TGCGCCAGCAGCCTACAACCGGACAGAAACACTGAAGCTTTCTTT. Translation: CASSLQPDRNTEAFF.

The chain employs TRBV2 and TRBJ2-3; 11 bases line up with TRBD2. CDR3 length equals 16 residues. The germline V gene encodes CDR1 SNHLY and CDR2 FYNNEI. With V trimmed by 8 bases and J by 2 bases, 9 bases remained unmatched. The CDR3 protein is CASLGGGLAATDTQYF. DNA for the CDR3: TGTGCCAGCCTGGGGGGGGGACTAGCGGCCACAGATACGCAGTATTTT.

This chain connects TRBV5-1 to TRBJ2-1; D ambiguous. The CDR3 runs 11 residues. V lost 0 bases and J 16 bases, leaving 11 bases between the germline ends. The germline gives CDR1 SGHRS, CDR2 YFSETQ. The CDR3 sequence is CASSLGPLAFF. DNA for the CDR3: TGCGCCAGCAGCTTGGGGCCATTGGCTTTCTTC.

The CDR3 sequence: CACTGDVNTEAFF. The CDR3, as DNA: TGTGCCTGCACGGGGGATGTGAACACTGAAGCTTTCTTT. This chain uses TRBV2 with TRBJ1-1; a possible D gene is TRBD1 (5 bases). The CDR3 covers 13 residues. V was trimmed by 11 bases and J by 0 bases, leaving 13 bases between them. Germline V gives CDR1 SNHLY, CDR2 FYNNEI.

This chain connects TRBV27 to TRBJ2-3; D possibly corresponds to TRBD2 (5 bases). V lost 1 base and J 6 bases, leaving 14 bases between the germline ends. The CDR3 spans 15 residues. Germline V lookup: CDR1 MNHEY, CDR2 SMNVEV (reference sequence). The CDR3 loop reads CASSLFGLTLDTQYF. CDR3 in DNA: TGTGCCAGCAGTTTATTCGGACTTACCCTCGATACGCAGTATTTT.

The J gene is TRBJ2-5, the V gene TRBV5-1; 12 nucleotides align to TRBD2. With V trimmed by 4 bases and J by 1 base, 2 bases remained unmatched. Looked up from germline, CDR1 is SGHRS and CDR2 is YFSETQ. The CDR3 runs 15 residues. CDR3 bases: TGCGCCAGCAGCCCGGGACTAGCGGGCCAAGAGACCCAGTACTTC. As protein: CASSPGLAGQETQYF. The entire variable domain, with the rest obtained from reference TRBV5-1 and TRBJ2-5, is as follows: KAGVTQTPRYLIKTRGQQVTLSCSPISGHRSVSWYQQTPGQGLQFLFEYFSETQRNKGNFPGRFSGRQFSNSRSEMNVSTLELGDSALYLCASSPGLAGQETQYFGPGTRLLVL.